The TCR beta chain under discussion was sequenced for a study of T cell changes during pregnancy in multiple sclerosis. The protocol was immunoSEQ multiplex PCR, while the TCRdb copy is restricted to in-frame clones and leaves out a portion. The sample lists about 40,000 clones, 90% to 95% occurring once. Sequences were derived from CD4+ T cells from peripheral blood mononuclear cells, sampled after pregnancy. The receptor was derived from a female donor with multiple sclerosis, enrolled in a pregnancy study.

CDR3 bases: TGTGCCAGCAGCCCGCTGACAGTAGCCAAAAACATTCAGTACTTC. This sequence encodes CASSPLTVAKNIQYF. The rearrangement uses TRBV7-6 and TRBJ2-4; weak D call: TRBD1 (5 bases). Trimming cost V 5 bases and J 0 bases, with 11 bases left between them. The V gene's germline CDR1 is SGHVS and CDR2 FNYEAQ. The CDR3 spans 15 residues. The full variable domain, rest sourced from reference TRBV7-6 and TRBJ2-4, is GAGVSQSPRYKVTKRGQDVALRCDPISGHVSLYWYRQALGQGPEFLTYFNYEAQQDKSGLPNDRFSAERPEGSISTLTIQRTEQRDSAMYRCASSPLTVAKNIQYFGAGTRLSVL.